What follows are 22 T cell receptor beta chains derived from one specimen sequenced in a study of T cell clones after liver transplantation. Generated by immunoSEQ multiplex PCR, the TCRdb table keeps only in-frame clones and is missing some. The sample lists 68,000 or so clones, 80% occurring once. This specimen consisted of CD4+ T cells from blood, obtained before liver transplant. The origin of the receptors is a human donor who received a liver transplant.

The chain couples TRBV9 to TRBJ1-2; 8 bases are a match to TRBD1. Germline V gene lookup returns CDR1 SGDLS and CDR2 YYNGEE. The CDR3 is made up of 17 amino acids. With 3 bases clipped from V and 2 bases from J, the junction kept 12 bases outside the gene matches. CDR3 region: CASSEIGLPGGNYGYTF. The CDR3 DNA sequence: TGTGCCAGCAGCGAAATTGGACTCCCAGGGGGCAACTATGGCTACACCTTC.

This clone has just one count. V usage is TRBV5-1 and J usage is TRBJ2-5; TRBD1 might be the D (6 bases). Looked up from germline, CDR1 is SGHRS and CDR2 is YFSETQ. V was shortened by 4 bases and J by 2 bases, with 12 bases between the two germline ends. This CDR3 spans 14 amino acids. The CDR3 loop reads CASSMAGTQETQYF. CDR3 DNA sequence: TGCGCCAGCAGCATGGCCGGGACACAAGAGACCCAGTACTTC.

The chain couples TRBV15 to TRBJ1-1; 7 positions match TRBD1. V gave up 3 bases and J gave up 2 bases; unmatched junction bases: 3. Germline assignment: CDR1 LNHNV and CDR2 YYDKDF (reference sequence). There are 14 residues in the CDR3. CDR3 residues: CATSSYRGNTEAFF. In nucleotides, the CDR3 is TGTGCCACCAGCAGCTACAGGGGAAACACTGAAGCTTTCTTT.

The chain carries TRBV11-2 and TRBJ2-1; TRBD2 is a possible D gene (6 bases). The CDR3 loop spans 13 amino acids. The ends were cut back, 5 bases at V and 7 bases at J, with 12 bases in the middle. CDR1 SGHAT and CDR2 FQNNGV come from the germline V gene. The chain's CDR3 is CASSRTSLNEQFF. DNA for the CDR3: TGTGCCAGCAGCCGCACTAGCTTAAATGAGCAGTTCTTC. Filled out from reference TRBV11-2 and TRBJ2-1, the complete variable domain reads EAGVAQSPRYKIIEKRQSVAFWCNPISGHATLYWYQQILGQGPKLLIQFQNNGVVDDSQLPKDRFSAERLKGVDSTLKIQPAKLEDSAVYLCASSRTSLNEQFFGPGTRLTVL.

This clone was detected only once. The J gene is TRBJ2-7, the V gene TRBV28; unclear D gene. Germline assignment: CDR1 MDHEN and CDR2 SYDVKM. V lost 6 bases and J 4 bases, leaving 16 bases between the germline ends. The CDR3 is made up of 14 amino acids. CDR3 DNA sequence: TGTGCCAGCAGAAGGCCCAGTGCCCAATACGAGCAGTACTTC. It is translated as CASRRPSAQYEQYF.

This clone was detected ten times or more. The CDR3 loop is CASSIEGQAGYTF. Here the CDR3 DNA reads TGTGCCAGTAGTATAGAGGGACAGGCTGGCTACACCTTC. This rearrangement joins TRBV19 to TRBJ1-2; 8 positions agree with TRBD1. The CDR3 extends over 13 amino acids. Losses at the gene ends were 0 bases for V and 7 bases for J; bases not matched to a gene: 1. Germline V lookup: CDR1 LNHDA, CDR2 SQIVND (reference sequence). The full variable domain, its missing parts supplied by reference TRBV19 and TRBJ1-2, is DGGITQSPKYLFRKEGQNVTLSCEQNLNHDAMYWYRQDPGQGLRLIYYSQIVNDFQKGDIAEGYSVSREKKESFPLTVTSAQKNPTAFYLCASSIEGQAGYTFGSGTRLTVV.

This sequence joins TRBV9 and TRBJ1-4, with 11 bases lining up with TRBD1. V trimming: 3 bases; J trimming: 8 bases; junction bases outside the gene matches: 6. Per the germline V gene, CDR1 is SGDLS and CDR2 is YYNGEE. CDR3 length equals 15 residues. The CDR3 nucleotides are TGTGCCAGCAGCGGTGGGACAGGGGGGGGCGAAAAACTGTTTTTT. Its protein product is CASSGGTGGGEKLFF.

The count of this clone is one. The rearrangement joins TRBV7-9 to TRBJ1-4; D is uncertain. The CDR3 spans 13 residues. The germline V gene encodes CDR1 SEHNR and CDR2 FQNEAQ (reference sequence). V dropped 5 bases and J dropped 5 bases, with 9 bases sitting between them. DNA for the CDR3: TGTGCCAGCAGCCTCTACATCAATGAAAAACTGTTTTTT. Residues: CASSLYINEKLFF.

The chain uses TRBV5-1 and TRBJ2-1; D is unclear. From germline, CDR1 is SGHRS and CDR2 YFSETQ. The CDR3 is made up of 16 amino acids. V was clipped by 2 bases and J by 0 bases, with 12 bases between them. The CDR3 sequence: CASSFQPFDSYNEQFF. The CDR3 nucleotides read TGCGCCAGCAGCTTCCAGCCCTTTGACTCCTACAATGAGCAGTTCTTC.

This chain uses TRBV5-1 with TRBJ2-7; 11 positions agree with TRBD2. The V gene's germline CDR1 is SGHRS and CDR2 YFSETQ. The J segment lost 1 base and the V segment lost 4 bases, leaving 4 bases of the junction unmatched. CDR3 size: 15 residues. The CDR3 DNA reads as TGCGCCAGCAGCCCACTAGCGGGAGAGTCCTACGAGCAGTACTTC. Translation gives CASSPLAGESYEQYF.

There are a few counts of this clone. The CDR3 bases are TGTGCCAGCAGCCCCTTGGGACAGGGTTTTGAAAAACTGTTTTTT. It specifies CASSPLGQGFEKLFF. The rearrangement links TRBV4-2 to TRBJ1-4, with TRBD1 matching 9 bases. The CDR3 loop spans 15 amino acids. CDR1 and CDR2 from the germline V gene are LGHNA and YNFKEQ. V lost 4 bases to trimming and J lost 7 bases; unmatched junction nucleotides: 7.

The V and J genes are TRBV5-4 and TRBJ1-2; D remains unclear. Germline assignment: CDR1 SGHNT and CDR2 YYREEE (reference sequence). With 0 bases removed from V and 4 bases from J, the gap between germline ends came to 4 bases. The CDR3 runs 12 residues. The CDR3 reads CASSLDGYGYTF. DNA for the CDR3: TGTGCCAGCAGCTTGGATGGCTATGGCTACACCTTC.

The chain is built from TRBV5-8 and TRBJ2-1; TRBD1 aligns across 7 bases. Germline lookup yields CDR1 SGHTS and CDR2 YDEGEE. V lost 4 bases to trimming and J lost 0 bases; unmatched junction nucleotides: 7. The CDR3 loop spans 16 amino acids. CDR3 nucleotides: TGTGCCAGCAGCCACGGACAGGCGGGCTCCTACAATGAGCAGTTCTTC. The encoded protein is CASSHGQAGSYNEQFF.

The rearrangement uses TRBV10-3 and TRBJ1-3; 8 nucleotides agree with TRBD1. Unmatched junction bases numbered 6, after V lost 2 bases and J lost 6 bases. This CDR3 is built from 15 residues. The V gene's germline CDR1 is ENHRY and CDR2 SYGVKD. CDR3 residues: CAISERQGAENTIYF. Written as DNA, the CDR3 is TGTGCCATCAGTGAGAGGCAGGGGGCGGAAAACACCATATATTTT.

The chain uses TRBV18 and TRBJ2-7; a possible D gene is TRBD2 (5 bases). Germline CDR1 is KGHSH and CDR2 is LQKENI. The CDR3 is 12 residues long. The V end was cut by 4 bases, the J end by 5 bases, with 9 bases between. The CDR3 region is CASSLLVDEQYF. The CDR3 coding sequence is TGTGCCAGCTCACTACTAGTGGACGAGCAGTACTTC.

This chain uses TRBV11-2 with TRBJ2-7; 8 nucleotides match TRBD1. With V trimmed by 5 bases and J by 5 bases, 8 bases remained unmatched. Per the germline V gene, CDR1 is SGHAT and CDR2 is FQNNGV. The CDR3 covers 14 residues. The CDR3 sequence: CASSVGQGWNEQYF. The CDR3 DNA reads TGTGCCAGCAGCGTAGGACAGGGTTGGAACGAGCAGTACTTC.

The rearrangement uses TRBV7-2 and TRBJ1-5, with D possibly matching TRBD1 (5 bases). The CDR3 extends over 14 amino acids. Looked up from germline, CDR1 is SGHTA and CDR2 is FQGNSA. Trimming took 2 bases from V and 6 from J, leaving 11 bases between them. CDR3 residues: CASSLQRGGQPQHF. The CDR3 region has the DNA TGTGCCAGCAGCTTACAAAGGGGTGGTCAGCCCCAGCATTTT.

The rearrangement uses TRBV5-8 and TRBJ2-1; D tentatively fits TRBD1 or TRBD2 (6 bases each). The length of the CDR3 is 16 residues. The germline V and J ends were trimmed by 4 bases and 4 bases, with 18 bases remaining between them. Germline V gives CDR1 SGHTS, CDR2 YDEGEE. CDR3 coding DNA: TGTGCCAGCAGCCTTGGGGGGACACCCCGATACAATGAGCAGTTCTTC. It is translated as CASSLGGTPRYNEQFF.

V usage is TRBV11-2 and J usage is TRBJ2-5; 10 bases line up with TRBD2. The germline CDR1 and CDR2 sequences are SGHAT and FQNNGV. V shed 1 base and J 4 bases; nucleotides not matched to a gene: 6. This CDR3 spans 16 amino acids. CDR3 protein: CASSLVSGRVGETQYF. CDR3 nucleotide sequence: TGTGCCAGCAGCTTAGTGAGCGGGAGGGTTGGAGAGACCCAGTACTTC.

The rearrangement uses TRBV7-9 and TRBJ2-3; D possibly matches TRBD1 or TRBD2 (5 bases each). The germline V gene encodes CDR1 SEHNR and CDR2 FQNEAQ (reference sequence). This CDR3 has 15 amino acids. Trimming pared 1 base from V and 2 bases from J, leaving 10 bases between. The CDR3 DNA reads TGTGCCAGCAGCTTAGGGGACCGATTCACAGATACGCAGTATTTT. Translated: CASSLGDRFTDTQYF.

The chain's CDR3 is CASSLEGATEAFF. DNA of the CDR3: TGTGCCAGCAGCTTAGAGGGAGCCACTGAAGCTTTCTTT. The chain recombines TRBV7-9 with TRBJ1-1; D uncertain. Germline V gene data show CDR1 as SEHNR and CDR2 as FQNEAQ (reference sequence). CDR3 length: 13 amino acids. V lost 1 base and J lost 4, with 7 bases in between.

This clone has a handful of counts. In DNA, the CDR3 is TGCGCCAGCAGCGTACAGAACACAGATACGCAGTATTTT. As protein: CASSVQNTDTQYF. The chain uses TRBV5-1 and TRBJ2-3; D gene ambiguous. CDR3 length: 13 amino acids. The ends were cut back, 4 bases at V and 2 bases at J, with 8 bases in the middle. Germline-derived CDR1 and CDR2 are SGHRS and YFSETQ.